The clone carrying this TCR beta chain was seen a few times. Its specificity is unknown. General study points: Larger-cohort validation covered only one TCR beta V-J rearrangement.

TCRdb called the 5' RACE reads again in MiXCR, with one record for every CDR3 protein. The profile shows some 54,000 distinct CDR3 sequences, roughly 17% of them singletons. The CDR3 is made up of 13 amino acids. The junction had 7 bases not matched to a gene; V was cut back by 4 bases and J by 6 bases. Germline V gives CDR1 DFQATT, CDR2 SNEGSKA (reference sequence). V gene TRBV20-1 combines with J gene TRBJ2-7; 9 positions match TRBD2. The receptor's source is a female donor with breast cancer. The sequencing sample was made of naive CD4+ T cells sorted from blood. Subset of the sample: naive CD4+ T cells, CD4+CD45RA+CD25-. The CDR3 here is CSAIVSGGFEQYF. The CDR3 DNA sequence: TGCAGTGCTATAGTCAGCGGGGGGTTCGAGCAGTACTTC.